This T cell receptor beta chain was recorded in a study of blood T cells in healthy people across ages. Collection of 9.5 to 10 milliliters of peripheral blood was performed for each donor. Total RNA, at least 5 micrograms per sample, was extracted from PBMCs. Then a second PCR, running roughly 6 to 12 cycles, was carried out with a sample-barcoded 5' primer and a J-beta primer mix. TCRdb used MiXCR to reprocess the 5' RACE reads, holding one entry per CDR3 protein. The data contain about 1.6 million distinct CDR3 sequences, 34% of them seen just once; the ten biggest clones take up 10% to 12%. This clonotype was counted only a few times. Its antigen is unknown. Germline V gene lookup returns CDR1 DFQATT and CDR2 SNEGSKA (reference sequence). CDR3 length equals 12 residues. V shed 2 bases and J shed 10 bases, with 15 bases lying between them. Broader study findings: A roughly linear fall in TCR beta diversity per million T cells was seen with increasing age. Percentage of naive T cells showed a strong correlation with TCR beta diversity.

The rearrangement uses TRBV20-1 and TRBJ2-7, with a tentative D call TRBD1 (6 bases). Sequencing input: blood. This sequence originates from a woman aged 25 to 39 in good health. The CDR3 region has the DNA TGCAGTGCTAGACACCACTCAGGGGACCAGTACTTC. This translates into CSARHHSGDQYF.